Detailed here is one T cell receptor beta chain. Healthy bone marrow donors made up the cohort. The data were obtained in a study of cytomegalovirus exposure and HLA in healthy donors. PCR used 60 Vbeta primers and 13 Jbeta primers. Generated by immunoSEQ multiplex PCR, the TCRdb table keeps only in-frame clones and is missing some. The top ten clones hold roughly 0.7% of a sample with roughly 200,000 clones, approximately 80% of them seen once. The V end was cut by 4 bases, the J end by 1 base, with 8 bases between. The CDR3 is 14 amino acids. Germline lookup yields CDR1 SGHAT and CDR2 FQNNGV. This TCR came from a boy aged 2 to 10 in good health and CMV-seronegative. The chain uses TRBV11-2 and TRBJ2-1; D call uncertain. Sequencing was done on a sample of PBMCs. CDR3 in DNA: TGTGCCAGCAGCTCCCCCCGTTCCTACAATGAGCAGTTCTTC. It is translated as CASSSPRSYNEQFF.